One sample yielded the 15 T cell receptor beta chains listed below, sequenced in a study of breast tumors, draining lymph nodes, adjacent tissues. TCRdb reanalysed the multiplex PCR reads using MiXCR and keeps one entry per CDR3 protein. Among about 130,000 distinct CDR3 sequences listed, approximately 20% were seen once. The lymph nodes were axillary draining lymph nodes from breast cancer patients. Material for sequencing was axillary lymph node tissue. The receptors here all came from a female donor with breast cancer. Some clones in this sample may be carry-over from other donors' samples.

This clonotype has ten or more counts. The chain carries TRBV6-1 and TRBJ2-1; D is ambiguous. The germline V gene has CDR1 MNHNS and CDR2 SASEGT. The CDR3 has 14 residues. The V end lost 5 bases, the J end lost 0 bases, and 8 bases lay between the germline ends. CDR3 bases: TGTGCCAGCAGTTTCCAAAGCTCCTACAATGAGCAGTTCTTC. Translating gives CASSFQSSYNEQFF.

This clonotype was recorded many times. The V call is TRBV27, the J call TRBJ2-7, with a possible D match to TRBD1 (6 bases). CDR3 length: 13 residues. Trimming pared 5 bases from V and 7 bases from J, leaving 15 bases between. Looked up from germline, CDR1 is MNHEY and CDR2 is SMNVEV (reference sequence). CDR3 sequence: CASSTNRDTEQYF. The CDR3 DNA follows: TGTGCCAGCAGTACTAACCGGGACACAGAGCAGTACTTC.

The gene calls are TRBV7-9 and TRBJ2-5; the match to TRBD2 covers 7 bases. This CDR3 region has 15 residues. CDR1 and CDR2 from the germline V gene are SEHNR and FQNEAQ (reference sequence). Germline trimming cut 1 base from V and 2 bases from J; bases unmatched to any gene: 4. CDR3 DNA: TGTGCCAGCAGCTTAGTCACTAGCGAACAAGAGACCCAGTACTTC. It encodes CASSLVTSEQETQYF.

This clonotype showed up many times. The chain uses TRBV3-1 and TRBJ2-7, with unresolved D. The CDR3 has 12 residues. Germline lookup yields CDR1 LGHDT and CDR2 YNNKEL (reference sequence). V lost 4 bases and J 2 bases, leaving 6 bases between the germline ends. The CDR3 nucleotides read TGTGCCAGCAGCCGAGATACCTACGAGCAGTACTTC. It encodes CASSRDTYEQYF.

This clonotype was counted ten times or more. V and J are TRBV19 and TRBJ1-4, with TRBD1 matching over 9 bases. CDR3 length: 18 residues. Looked up from germline, CDR1 is LNHDA and CDR2 is SQIVND (reference sequence). The ends lost 8 bases at V and 4 bases at J; junction bases unmatched: 17. CDR3 residues: CASAYRDRDRGFNEKLFF. The CDR3 bases are TGTGCCAGTGCCTACCGGGACAGGGATCGGGGCTTTAATGAAAAACTGTTTTTT.

There are a few counts of this clonotype. The chain joins TRBV20-1 to TRBJ1-1; 10 bases are shared with TRBD1. Germline-derived CDR1 and CDR2 are DFQATT and SNEGSKA (reference sequence). The trim removed 6 bases at V and 8 bases at J, leaving 15 bases unmatched. This CDR3 is 15 amino acids long. The chain's CDR3 is CSATRMAGTGDEAFF. CDR3 sequence (DNA): TGCAGTGCAACACGGATGGCTGGGACAGGGGACGAAGCTTTCTTT.

This clonotype came up many times. The rearrangement links TRBV12-3 or TRBV12-4 to TRBJ2-1; the D call may be TRBD1 or TRBD2 (5 bases each). The CDR3 covers 14 residues. V lost 6 bases and J lost 5, with 14 bases in between. CDR3 DNA: TGTGCCAGCAGACGCATCGGGACGCACAATGAGCAGTTCTTC. Its protein is CASRRIGTHNEQFF.

This clonotype has a handful of counts. V and J are TRBV27 and TRBJ2-3; 7 positions match TRBD2. The CDR3 loop spans 16 amino acids. The V and J ends lost 5 bases and 3 bases, in that order; junction bases with no gene match: 11. Germline assignment: CDR1 MNHEY and CDR2 SMNVEV (reference sequence). The DNA for the CDR3 is TGTGCCAGCAGTCCCAAGTGGGAGGGCCCGACAGATACGCAGTATTTT. Protein sequence: CASSPKWEGPTDTQYF.

In regard to this clonotype: A much larger clonotype is one base distant, so this may be a read error. CDR3 DNA: TGTGCCAGCGGCTTGTTTTCCCCTGCCAAGACCCAGTACTTC. Protein sequence: CASGLFSPAKTQYF. The chain is built from TRBV5-6 and TRBJ2-5, with D unclear. CDR3 length: 14 amino acids. In germline, CDR1 is SGHDT, CDR2 YYEEEE. The full variable domain, with the rest looked up from reference TRBV5-6 and TRBJ2-5, is DAGVTQSPTHLIKTRGQQVTLRCSPKSGHDTVSWYQQALGQGPQFIFQYYEEEERQRGNFPDRFSGHQFPNYSSELNVNALLLGDSALYLCASGLFSPAKTQYFGPGTRLLVL.

This clonotype was detected many times. The chain combines TRBV20-1 with TRBJ2-1, with a possible D match to TRBD2 (6 bases). V was cut by 2 bases and J by 4 bases, with 21 bases left in between. CDR3 length equals 17 residues. Germline CDR1 DFQATT, CDR2 SNEGSKA (reference sequence). CDR3 sequence: CSARNQLAPRSYNEQFF. DNA of the CDR3: TGCAGTGCTAGAAACCAACTAGCCCCAAGATCATACAATGAGCAGTTCTTC.

A word on this clonotype: A read error is possible here, since a much larger clone lies one base away. Without the conserved terminal phenylalanine or tryptophan, this CDR3 likely stems from a read error. V is TRBV6-5 and J is TRBJ1-2; tentatively, D is TRBD1 (5 bases). The CDR3 covers 14 residues. V lost 3 bases and J lost 2, with 10 bases in between. Germline loops: CDR1 MNHEY, CDR2 SVGAGI. The CDR3 region is CASSYGGTNYGYTL. The CDR3 nucleotides are TGTGCCAGCAGTTATGGCGGGACGAACTATGGCTACACCCTC.

This clonotype was detected ten times or more. This sequence joins TRBV2 and TRBJ2-3; 13 nucleotides line up with TRBD2. Trimming took 6 bases from V and 2 from J; bases not matched to a gene: 5. Germline CDR1 SNHLY, CDR2 FYNNEI. This CDR3 has 16 residues. CDR3 DNA: TGTGCCAGCAGGTTACTAGCGGGAGGGGTCACAGATACGCAGTATTTT. It yields the protein CASRLLAGGVTDTQYF.

This clonotype was observed at least ten times. This rearrangement joins TRBV11-2 to TRBJ2-5; perhaps TRBD1 as D (5 bases). CDR3 length equals 15 residues. In germline, CDR1 is SGHAT, CDR2 FQNNGV. Trimming left V 4 bases short and J 0 bases short, with 12 bases between. The CDR3 DNA reads TGTGCCAGCAGCTCCAACCGACAGAACCAAGAGACCCAGTACTTC. Amino acid sequence: CASSSNRQNQETQYF.

Comment on this clonotype: A much more abundant neighbour one base away suggests this may be a read error. This chain connects TRBV7-3 to TRBJ1-2; 8 bases fit TRBD1. The CDR3 consists of 13 residues. In germline, CDR1 is SGHTA, CDR2 FQGTGA. The CDR3 reads CASGLQGGYGYTF. CDR3 coding DNA: TGTGCCAGCGGCTTACAGGGGGGCTATGGCTACACCTTC. The entire variable domain, with the rest obtained from reference TRBV7-3 and TRBJ1-2, is as follows: GAGVSQTPSNKVTEKGKYVELRCDPISGHTALYWYRQSLGQGPEFLIYFQGTGAADDSGLPNDRFFAVRPEGSVSTLKIQRTERGDSAVYLCASGLQGGYGYTFGSGTRLTVV.

This clonotype was counted many times. In nucleotides, the CDR3 is TGCAGCGTTCTCAACTTTGGTGAGCAGTTCTTC. This encodes CSVLNFGEQFF. The chain uses TRBV29-1 and TRBJ2-1; no firm D call. The germline CDR1 and CDR2 sequences are SQVTM and ANQGSEA. The CDR3 spans 11 residues. V lost 5 bases, J lost 9 bases, and 11 bases lay in between.